This is a list of T cell receptor beta chains from one sample in a study of regulatory T cells in long-lasting Graves disease. One entry per CDR3 protein results from TCRdb running MiXCR on the multiplex PCR reads. This table holds approximately 210,000 distinct CDR3 sequences, around 20% found once. Sequences were derived from peripheral blood mononuclear cells (PBMCs), sampled at new diagnosis, from a patient treated with antithyroid drugs. These TCRs come from a female donor with Graves disease. CDR3s include the opening cysteine and the closing phenylalanine or tryptophan. The D gene is left open where the match is weak. Not all rows give a size; the values are once, few, many and, for expanded clones, a class.

J gene: TRBJ1-1; clone size: many; D gene: NA; V gene: TRBV12-3/TRBV12-4; CDR3 DNA: TGTGCCAGCAGTTTAGCGCAGGGGTTGAACACTGAAGCTTTCTTT; CDR3 protein: CASSLAQGLNTEAFF
J gene: TRBJ2-1; clone size: many; D gene: NA; V gene: TRBV12-3/TRBV12-4; CDR3 DNA: TGTGCCAGCAGTTTGAGCGCTCCTAGCGAGCAGTTCTTC; CDR3 protein: CASSLSAPSEQFF
J gene: TRBJ1-3; clone size: few; D gene: NA; V gene: TRBV6-1; CDR3 DNA: TGTGCCAGCATGAGGCAGCAGGCGGGGGGAAACACCATATATTTT; CDR3 protein: CASMRQQAGGNTIYF
J gene: TRBJ2-1; clone size: many; D gene: NA; V gene: TRBV7-9; CDR3 DNA: TGTGCCAGCAGTTCGCAGGGGGAGGGCCTCTACAATGAGCAGTTCTTC; CDR3 protein: CASSSQGEGLYNEQFF
J gene: TRBJ2-5; clone size: many; D gene: NA; V gene: TRBV11-1; CDR3 DNA: TGTGCCAGCAGCGCGGCGGAGGGGCGTAAAGAGACCCAGTACTTC; CDR3 protein: CASSAAEGRKETQYF
J gene: TRBJ2-1; clone size: many; D gene: NA; V gene: TRBV6-1; CDR3 DNA: TGTGCCAGCAGGGAGGGGAATTACAATGAGCAGTTCTTC; CDR3 protein: CASREGNYNEQFF
J gene: TRBJ1-4; clone size: NA; D gene: NA; V gene: TRBV28; CDR3 DNA: TGTGCCAGCAGTTTGTCCATCTCCTCCAGGGCTGGAAAACTGTTTTTT; CDR3 protein: CASSLSISSRAGKLFF
J gene: TRBJ1-2; clone size: many; D gene: TRBD1; V gene: TRBV7-9; CDR3 DNA: TGTGCCAGCAGCTTAGAATTTACAGGGGGCAAGAATGGCTACACCTTC; CDR3 protein: CASSLEFTGGKNGYTF
J gene: TRBJ2-6; clone size: many; D gene: TRBD1; V gene: TRBV30; CDR3 DNA: TGTGCCTGGAGTAGGGGGCCTGGGGCCAACGTCCTGACTTTC; CDR3 protein: CAWSRGPGANVLTF
J gene: TRBJ2-1; clone size: few; D gene: TRBD1; V gene: TRBV18; CDR3 DNA: TGTGCCAGCTCATCGCCTCAGGGGGTTTCCTACAATGAGCAGTTCTTC; CDR3 protein: CASSSPQGVSYNEQFF
J gene: TRBJ2-7; clone size: NA; D gene: NA; V gene: TRBV20-1; CDR3 DNA: TGCAGTGCTAGCGGGAGCGCAACCTACGAGCAGTACTTC; CDR3 protein: CSASGSATYEQYF
J gene: TRBJ2-5; clone size: many; D gene: TRBD2; V gene: TRBV7-2; CDR3 DNA: TGTGCCAGCAGCTTAGAACTAGCGGGTATCCAAGAGACCCAGTACTTC; CDR3 protein: CASSLELAGIQETQYF
J gene: TRBJ1-4; clone size: many; D gene: NA; V gene: TRBV6-2/TRBV6-3; CDR3 DNA: TGTGCCAGCAGTGTTAGACCCAGCGGTGCTAATGAAAAACTGTTTTTT; CDR3 protein: CASSVRPSGANEKLFF
J gene: TRBJ2-2; clone size: few; D gene: TRBD2; V gene: TRBV9; CDR3 DNA: TGTGCCAGCAGCCTTGGACTAGCGGGAGTTCTCGGGGAGCTGTTTTTT; CDR3 protein: CASSLGLAGVLGELFF
J gene: TRBJ2-3; clone size: many; D gene: NA; V gene: TRBV5-1; CDR3 DNA: TGCGCCAGCAGCTTGTTCCGGGAGCCAGATACGCAGTATTTT; CDR3 protein: CASSLFREPDTQYF
J gene: TRBJ2-5; clone size: few; D gene: NA; V gene: TRBV20-1; CDR3 DNA: TGCAGTGCTAACTTACGGGAGACCCAGTACTTC; CDR3 protein: CSANLRETQYF
J gene: TRBJ2-1; clone size: NA; D gene: NA; V gene: TRBV7-2; CDR3 DNA: TGTGCCAGCAGCAAGACCGGGACCTTAAACAATGAGCAGTTCTTC; CDR3 protein: CASSKTGTLNNEQFF